The next 26 T cell receptor beta chains were all read from a single sample in a study of control samples from healthy donors and cancer patients. Data came from immunoSEQ multiplex PCR; TCRdb stores just in-frame clones and leaves some out. This table has tens of thousands of clones, roughly 89% appearing once. Input material: PBMCs. The receptors here all came from a woman between 45 and 65 years old with colorectal cancer.

The chain employs TRBV27 and TRBJ2-1; no reliable D call. The CDR3 extends over 13 amino acids. The germline gives CDR1 MNHEY, CDR2 SMNVEV (reference sequence). The V gene lost 4 bases and the J gene lost 0 bases, with 4 bases spanning the gap. CDR3 nucleotides: TGTGCCAGCAGTTCCAGCTCCTACAATGAGCAGTTCTTC. This sequence encodes CASSSSSYNEQFF.

This CDR3 reads CASSPRPRTGSYEQYV. CDR3 in DNA: TGTGCCAGCAGCCCCCGACCTCGGACAGGCTCCTACGAGCAGTACGTC. J is TRBJ2-7 and V is TRBV9; the match to TRBD1 covers 7 bases. The germline gives CDR1 SGDLS, CDR2 YYNGEE. Losses at the gene ends were 4 bases for V and 0 bases for J; bases not matched to a gene: 10. This CDR3 contains 16 residues.

The chain joins TRBV28 to TRBJ1-2; D not certain. Germline loops: CDR1 MDHEN, CDR2 SYDVKM. V was shortened by 10 bases and J by 4 bases, with 13 bases between the two germline ends. The CDR3 is made up of 12 amino acids. The CDR3 nucleotides read TGTGCCACCCCCGACACGTTCTATGGCTACACCTTC. Translation: CATPDTFYGYTF.

This clone was seen just once. V and J are TRBV7-2 and TRBJ2-2; D perhaps matches TRBD2 (7 bases). Germline V gene lookup returns CDR1 SGHTA and CDR2 FQGNSA. The ends were cut back, 3 bases at V and 3 bases at J, with 8 bases in the middle. This CDR3 spans 14 amino acids. The CDR3 DNA follows: TGTGCCAGCAGCTTGGGGGGGCACACCGGGGAGCTGTTTTTT. It is translated as CASSLGGHTGELFF.

This rearrangement joins TRBV7-8 to TRBJ2-7; TRBD1 agrees at 10 bases. This CDR3 spans 14 amino acids. The germline V gene encodes CDR1 SGHVS and CDR2 FQNEAQ. The junction had 6 bases not matched to a gene; V was cut back by 3 bases and J by 7 bases. CDR3 DNA sequence: TGTGCCAGCAGCTTCGGGACAGGGGCAAGGGAGCAGTACGTC. It is translated as CASSFGTGAREQYV.

The chain combines TRBV7-6 with TRBJ1-3; D not resolved. Trimming cost V 5 bases and J 3 bases, with 8 bases left between them. The CDR3 length is 13 residues. The germline gives CDR1 SGHVS, CDR2 FNYEAQ. CDR3 sequence: CASSPQDGNTIYF. In nucleotides, the CDR3 is TGTGCCAGCAGCCCTCAGGATGGAAACACCATATATTTT.

The chain uses TRBV12-3 or TRBV12-4 and TRBJ1-2, with a possible D match to TRBD1 (5 bases). V was pared by 5 bases and J by 8 bases, with 15 bases between. CDR3 length: 13 residues. The CDR3 spells CASSPHLDNGYTF. The CDR3 DNA is TGTGCCAGCAGTCCGCACCTGGACAACGGCTACACCTTC.

The V and J genes are TRBV6-2 or TRBV6-3 and TRBJ2-7, with D possibly TRBD2 on 7 matching bases. Germline V gene data show CDR1 as MNHEY and CDR2 as SVGEGT. V was pared by 5 bases and J by 0 bases, with 14 bases between. The CDR3 loop spans 15 amino acids. The CDR3 protein is CASSPTGGPSYEQYV. In nucleotides, the CDR3 is TGTGCCAGCAGTCCCACCGGGGGGCCCTCCTACGAGCAGTACGTC.

The rearrangement uses TRBV6-2 or TRBV6-3 and TRBJ2-7; TRBD2 might be the D (6 bases). CDR1 MNHEY and CDR2 SVGEGT come from the germline V gene. The CDR3 spans 14 residues. The V gene lost 2 bases and the J gene lost 4 bases, with 12 bases spanning the gap. DNA for the CDR3: TGTGCCAGCAGTTACCGGGACTCGGTGTACGAGCAGTACGTC. This sequence encodes CASSYRDSVYEQYV.

The chain combines TRBV18 with TRBJ1-2; 10 bases fit TRBD1. Per germline, CDR1 KGHSH and CDR2 LQKENI. This CDR3 comprises 16 residues. V trimming: 0 bases; J trimming: 2 bases; junction bases outside the gene matches: 3. Here the CDR3 DNA reads TGTGCCAGCTCACCACCCTCGACAGGGGGCAACTATGGCTACACCTTC. Its protein product is CASSPPSTGGNYGYTF.

This chain links TRBV5-6 with TRBJ1-6; a weak D match, TRBD1 (5 bases). The CDR3 is made up of 18 amino acids. The germline V and J ends were trimmed by 0 bases and 7 bases, with 20 bases remaining between them. Germline loops: CDR1 SGHDT, CDR2 YYEEEE. The CDR3, as DNA: TGTGCCAGCAGCTTGGAATCACAAGGGGTTCTTAGCAATTCACCCCTCCACTTT. Translating gives CASSLESQGVLSNSPLHF.

J is TRBJ2-3 and V is TRBV7-9; TRBD2 agrees at 9 bases. Germline CDR1 is SEHNR and CDR2 is FQNEAQ (reference sequence). CDR3 length: 16 amino acids. With 2 bases clipped from V and 2 bases from J, the junction kept 5 bases outside the gene matches. CDR3 in amino acids: CASSLFPSGATDTQYF. The CDR3 DNA is TGTGCCAGCAGCTTATTCCCTAGCGGGGCCACAGATACGCAGTATTTT.

V gene TRBV12-5 combines with J gene TRBJ1-5; no firm D call. The V end lost 6 bases, the J end lost 9 bases, and 21 bases lay between the germline ends. The CDR3 spans 15 residues. Germline V gene lookup returns CDR1 LGHNT and CDR2 FRNRAP. The chain's CDR3 is CASGPPGSLVWPQHF. As DNA, the CDR3 is TGTGCTAGTGGACCCCCGGGTTCTTTAGTATGGCCCCAGCATTTT.

This rearrangement joins TRBV6-6 to TRBJ1-6; unclear D gene. Germline CDR1 is MNHNY and CDR2 is SVGAGI (reference sequence). This CDR3 contains 15 residues. Deletions cut 10 bases from V and 3 bases from J, with 16 bases between. In nucleotides, the CDR3 is TGTGCCACCGCAACAGTGCCCTACTATAATTCACCCCTCCACTTT. As protein: CATATVPYYNSPLHF.

The chain is built from TRBV12-5 and TRBJ2-1; D is uncertain. The CDR3 has 13 residues. V was cut by 2 bases and J by 7 bases, with 9 bases left in between. The germline CDR1 and CDR2 sequences are LGHNT and FRNRAP. CDR3 nucleotides: TGTGCTAGTGGTTTGAGCCTGGGAAATGAGCAGTTCTTC. This sequence encodes CASGLSLGNEQFF.

V is TRBV10-1 and J is TRBJ2-3; 11 positions agree with TRBD1. The CDR3 is made up of 13 amino acids. J was trimmed by 6 bases and V by 10 bases; bases with no gene match: 6. Germline V gene sequence: CDR1 WNHNN, CDR2 SYGVQD (reference sequence). CDR3 amino acids: CATRRDRGDTQYF. The CDR3 DNA sequence: TGCGCCACCCGCCGGGACAGGGGGGATACGCAGTATTTT.

The chain recombines TRBV7-2 with TRBJ1-4; 9 bases match TRBD1. CDR1 and CDR2 from the germline V gene are SGHTA and FQGNSA. The CDR3 has 13 residues. J lost 8 bases, V lost 3 bases, and 1 base had no gene match. CDR3 protein: CASSFGQGEKLFF. The CDR3 DNA sequence: TGTGCCAGCAGCTTTGGACAGGGGGAAAAACTGTTTTTT.

The CDR3 spells CASSRDRVGGYTF. The CDR3 DNA reads TGTGCCAGTAGTAGAGACAGGGTTGGTGGCTACACCTTC. The genes are TRBV19 and TRBJ1-2, with 7 bases aligning to TRBD1. The CDR3 extends over 13 amino acids. V lost 4 bases, J lost 7 bases, and 6 bases stayed unmatched. CDR1 and CDR2 from the germline V gene are LNHDA and SQIVND (reference sequence).

A few counts support this clone. The J gene is TRBJ1-2, the V gene TRBV6-5; D is perhaps TRBD1 (5 bases). Germline V gene lookup returns CDR1 MNHEY and CDR2 SVGAGI. CDR3 length equals 16 residues. The V gene lost 4 bases and the J gene lost 2 bases, with 17 bases spanning the gap. CDR3 loop: CASSFIRTGGNYGYTF. As DNA, the CDR3 is TGTGCCAGCAGTTTCATCAGGACGGGGGGGAACTATGGCTACACCTTC.

The V and J genes are TRBV12-5 and TRBJ2-3; 7 bases align to TRBD1. Trimming removed 2 bases from V and 4 bases from J; junction bases left unmatched: 9. The CDR3 runs 16 residues. CDR1 LGHNT and CDR2 FRNRAP come from the germline V gene. DNA of the CDR3: TGTGCTAGTGGTTTGCCGGGTCAGGGGGATCCAGATACGCAGTATTTT. Amino acids: CASGLPGQGDPDTQYF.

This clone was counted only a few times. The chain is built from TRBV5-6 and TRBJ2-2, with D unclear. Germline lookup yields CDR1 SGHDT and CDR2 YYEEEE. The CDR3 is 15 amino acids. The V end lost 2 bases, the J end lost 1 base, and 9 bases lay between the germline ends. The DNA for the CDR3 is TGTGCCAGCAGCTTTGGTTACGGGAACACCGGGGAGCTGTTTTTT. Translated, it gives CASSFGYGNTGELFF.

The chain joins TRBV7-2 to TRBJ1-3; TRBD1 aligns across 11 bases. CDR1 and CDR2 (germline): SGHTA, FQGNSA. The trim removed 3 bases at V and 3 bases at J, leaving 4 bases unmatched. The CDR3 spans 16 residues. CDR3 coding DNA: TGTGCCAGCAGCTTTAAAGGGACAGGGGGTGGAAACACCATATATTTT. Translated, it gives CASSFKGTGGGNTIYF. Filled out from reference TRBV7-2 and TRBJ1-3, the complete variable domain reads GAGVSQSPSNKVTEKGKDVELRCDPISGHTALYWYRQSLGQGLEFLIYFQGNSAPDKSGLPSDRFSAERTGGSVSTLTIQRTQQEDSAVYLCASSFKGTGGGNTIYFGEGSWLTVV.

V is TRBV3-1 (or the pseudogene TRBV3-2) and J is TRBJ1-3; 7 positions match TRBD1. CDR1 LGHDT and CDR2 YNNKEL come from the germline V gene (reference sequence). After removal of 4 bases from V and 0 bases from J, the junction contained 9 bases not matched to a gene. The CDR3 spans 17 residues. CDR3 protein: CASSPLLTGHSGNTIYF. In nucleotides, the CDR3 is TGTGCCAGCAGCCCCCTTTTGACAGGGCACTCTGGAAACACCATATATTTT.

V and J are TRBV7-2 and TRBJ2-2; 9 bases are a match to TRBD1. J lost 4 bases, V lost 4 bases, and 7 bases had no gene match. This CDR3 region has 16 residues. The germline V gene has CDR1 SGHTA and CDR2 FQGNSA. In nucleotides, the CDR3 is TGTGCCAGCAGCTCCACAGGGGGCTCAGGCACCGGGGAGCTGTTTTTT. Protein sequence: CASSSTGGSGTGELFF.

There are a few counts of this clone. This chain uses TRBV10-3 with TRBJ2-4; a weak D match, TRBD1 (6 bases). In germline, CDR1 is ENHRY, CDR2 SYGVKD. The V gene lost 10 bases and the J gene lost 3 bases, with 13 bases spanning the gap. CDR3 length equals 13 residues. As DNA, the CDR3 is TGTGCCACCGAGGACAGAGACAAAAACATTCAGTACTTC. The encoded protein is CATEDRDKNIQYF.

This chain's CDR3 is CASSRRTGLGNTIYF. CDR3 in DNA: TGTGCCAGCAGCCGTCGGACAGGGCTAGGGAACACCATATATTTT. The chain is built from TRBV3-1 (or the pseudogene TRBV3-2) and TRBJ1-3, with 8 nucleotides matching TRBD1. Germline V gives CDR1 LGHDT, CDR2 YNNKEL (reference sequence). CDR3 size: 15 residues. With 4 bases clipped from V and 7 bases from J, the junction kept 9 bases outside the gene matches.